This TCR beta chain was recorded in a study of blood T cell repertoires in COVID-19. Study-level background: Whether acute or convalescent, the COVID-19 samples came from the United States, Italy and Spain. Nucleic acid was either cDNA or gDNA, and it came from T cells, B-cell-depleted T cells, or PBMCs.

The CDR3 covers 14 residues. V lost 3 bases, J lost 2 bases, and 0 bases stayed unmatched. CDR1 and CDR2 (germline): MDHEN, SYDVKM. The study recruited people aged about 18 to 95 years across about 25 US areas. Participants had their cohort set by participant-reported clinical history. Assay used: immunoSEQ multiplex PCR; TCRdb lists only in-frame clones, some missing. The table lists 250,000 to 400,000 clones, roughly 89% of them singletons. V gene TRBV28 combines with J gene TRBJ2-1; 8 nucleotides match TRBD2. Source material: PBMCs or T cells enriched from blood (not recorded which). The receptor was isolated from a man between 60 and 70 years old who had recovered from COVID-19. CDR3 sequence (DNA): TGTGCCAGCAGTTTGACTAGCGCCTACAATGAGCAGTTCTTC. This sequence encodes CASSLTSAYNEQFF.